Listed below are T cell receptor beta chains from one sample, sequenced in a study of identical twins. TCRdb reanalysed the 5' RACE reads using MiXCR and keeps one entry per CDR3 protein. The sample consists of about 240,000 distinct CDR3 sequences, about an eighth of them appearing once. The same sample was also studied in work on yellow fever vaccine responses in identical twins.

The material sequenced was memory (CD45RO+) T cells sorted from blood. These receptors all stem from a woman aged 18-30 years in good health. CDR3s include the opening cysteine and the closing phenylalanine or tryptophan. D genes are given only for firm matches. Not every row has a clone size; where given, it reads once, few, many or a size class.

V gene	D gene	J gene	clone size	CDR3 protein	CDR3 DNA
TRBV12-3/TRBV12-4	-	TRBJ1-1	-	CASSFSRTNTEAFF	TGTGCCAGCAGTTTCAGTCGGACGAACACTGAAGCTTTCTTT
TRBV5-1	TRBD1	TRBJ2-1	-	CASIEGQGVYNEQFF	TGCGCCAGCATAGAGGGACAGGGGGTGTACAATGAGCAGTTCTTC
TRBV10-3	-	TRBJ2-7	few	CATSRGNSGYEQYF	TGTGCCACCTCGAGGGGGAACAGTGGCTACGAGCAGTACTTC
TRBV6-1	TRBD1	TRBJ1-5	few	CASSRSQGAHQPQHF	TGTGCCAGCAGTCGTTCCCAGGGGGCCCATCAGCCCCAGCATTTT
TRBV7-9	-	TRBJ2-2	-	CASSWKSGELFF	TGTGCCAGCAGCTGGAAGTCGGGGGAGCTGTTTTTT
TRBV20-1	TRBD2	TRBJ2-2	many	CSARAPGLDGSGELFF	TGCAGTGCTAGAGCCCCGGGACTAGATGGTTCCGGGGAGCTGTTTTTT
TRBV18	-	TRBJ2-5	many	CASSPGGFETQYF	TGTGCCAGCTCACCAGGGGGATTCGAGACCCAGTACTTC
TRBV28	TRBD1	TRBJ2-7	few	CASSLWDRRPYEQYF	TGTGCCAGCAGTTTATGGGACAGGCGACCCTACGAGCAGTACTTC
TRBV5-1	TRBD2	TRBJ2-5	-	CASSSGGFPGQETQYF	TGCGCCAGCAGCTCGGGGGGATTTCCGGGACAAGAGACCCAGTACTTC
TRBV6-2/TRBV6-3	TRBD1	TRBJ2-7	few	CASSYSGQGSLLYEQYF	TGTGCCAGCAGTTACTCTGGACAGGGGTCCCTCCTCTACGAGCAGTACTTC
TRBV9	TRBD2	TRBJ2-5	few	CASSSAGLAGGQETQYF	TGTGCCAGCAGCTCGGCGGGACTAGCGGGGGGCCAAGAGACCCAGTACTTC
TRBV14	-	TRBJ2-3	many	CASSQMGIRADTQYF	TGTGCCAGCAGCCAGATGGGGATTCGGGCGGATACGCAGTATTTT
TRBV3-1	-	TRBJ2-3	few	CASSPSSGRDTQYF	TGTGCCAGCAGCCCATCCTCCGGACGAGATACGCAGTATTTT
TRBV3-1	-	TRBJ2-7	few	CASSHWPYEQYF	TGTGCCAGCAGCCATTGGCCCTACGAGCAGTACTTC
TRBV7-3	-	TRBJ1-6	few	CASSLLSTGSPLHF	TGTGCCAGCAGCTTATTGTCAACAGGTTCACCCCTCCACTTT
TRBV10-3	-	TRBJ2-2	-	CAISESRNTGELFF	TGTGCCATCAGTGAGTCTAGGAACACCGGGGAGCTGTTTTTT
TRBV11-2	-	TRBJ1-6	many	CASSLVLQVNSPLHF	TGTGCCAGCAGCTTAGTCTTACAGGTTAATTCACCCCTCCACTTT
TRBV7-2	-	TRBJ1-1	few	CASSLELRRQNTEAFF	TGTGCCAGCAGCTTAGAGCTGAGGAGACAGAACACTGAAGCTTTCTTT